The T cell receptor (beta chain) under discussion was sequenced for a study of blood T cells in healthy people across ages. Overall study results and limits: There were more naive CD4+ cells and higher diversity in long-lived donors than in aged donors.

In the case of this clonotype: Its antigen is as yet unknown.

Extraction of total RNA produced a minimum of 5 micrograms from each sample. In germline, CDR1 is DFQATT, CDR2 SNEGSKA (reference sequence). The CDR3 spans 15 residues. The germline V and J ends were trimmed by 3 bases and 4 bases, with 13 bases remaining between them. A second PCR of 7 to 11 cycles used a sample-barcoded 5' primer and a J-beta primer mix. Every cDNA molecule bore a tag from a template-switch adaptor containing 12 random nucleotides. Via MiXCR, TCRdb re-called the 5' RACE reads, giving one row per CDR3 protein. The sample lists about a million distinct CDR3 sequences, roughly two fifths occurring once.

The V call is TRBV20-1, the J call TRBJ2-6; no definite D call. This receptor was taken from a man between 18 and 29 years old in good health. The specimen sequenced was blood. This chain's CDR3 is CSARTRAQGANVLTF. CDR3 sequence (DNA): TGCAGTGCTAGGACCCGGGCGCAGGGGGCCAACGTCCTGACTTTC.